A selection of T cell receptor beta chains follows, all from one sample in a study of shared clonotypes between healthy human individuals. Clones were read by immunoSEQ multiplex PCR, and TCRdb kept only the in-frame ones, dropping some. This repertoire shows approximately 100,000 clones, about 71% found once; its top ten account for under 25%. The sample consisted of memory CD8+ T cells sorted from blood. These receptors originate from a woman under 40 in good health. Each CDR3 is given with its conserved first and last residue. A D gene is named only where the DNA matches it firmly. Rows may omit the clone size; those that give it use once, few, many or a size class.

D gene: -; clone size: -; V gene: TRBV7-9; J gene: TRBJ2-7; CDR3 protein: CASSRPGGEQYF; CDR3 DNA: TGTGCCAGCAGCAGGCCCGGGGGCGAGCAGTACTTC
D gene: TRBD2; clone size: -; V gene: TRBV25-1; J gene: TRBJ2-7; CDR3 protein: CASSDPRLAGNYEQYF; CDR3 DNA: TGTGCCAGCAGTGACCCGCGACTAGCGGGGAATTACGAGCAGTACTTC
D gene: -; clone size: few; V gene: TRBV20-1; J gene: TRBJ2-7; CDR3 protein: CSAQDFYEQYF; CDR3 DNA: TGCAGTGCTCAGGACTTCTACGAGCAGTACTTC
D gene: TRBD2; clone size: -; V gene: TRBV11-2; J gene: TRBJ2-1; CDR3 protein: CASSLLRTSGISYNEQFF; CDR3 DNA: TGTGCCAGCAGCCTTCTTAGAACTAGCGGGATCTCCTACAATGAGCAGTTCTTC
D gene: -; clone size: few; V gene: TRBV5-6; J gene: TRBJ2-7; CDR3 protein: CASSLFTGSNPTYEQYF; CDR3 DNA: TGTGCCAGCAGCTTATTCACTGGATCGAATCCCACCTACGAGCAGTACTTC
D gene: -; clone size: -; V gene: TRBV27; J gene: TRBJ2-2; CDR3 protein: CASSCCEPQGDLTGELFF; CDR3 DNA: TGTGCCAGCAGCTGTTGTGAGCCGCAAGGGGATCTCACCGGGGAGCTGTTTTTT
D gene: -; clone size: few; V gene: TRBV7-2; J gene: TRBJ1-2; CDR3 protein: CASGLGAVEDYGYTF; CDR3 DNA: TGTGCCAGCGGCTTAGGGGCTGTTGAGGACTATGGCTACACCTTC
D gene: -; clone size: -; V gene: TRBV4-1; J gene: TRBJ2-3; CDR3 protein: CASSQTRGRPDTQYF; CDR3 DNA: TGCGCCAGCAGCCAGACTAGGGGTCGGCCAGATACGCAGTATTTT
D gene: -; clone size: -; V gene: TRBV4-2; J gene: TRBJ2-3; CDR3 protein: CASSQDHGREADTQYF; CDR3 DNA: TGTGCCAGCAGCCAAGATCACGGTCGGGAAGCTGATACGCAGTATTTT
D gene: -; clone size: -; V gene: TRBV9; J gene: TRBJ2-3; CDR3 protein: CASSSLGTGVPFEGTQYF; CDR3 DNA: TGTGCCAGCAGCTCCCTAGGGACGGGGGTCCCTTTTGAAGGTACGCAGTATTTT
D gene: TRBD2; clone size: -; V gene: TRBV27; J gene: TRBJ2-1; CDR3 protein: CASSYGTSGRGNEQFF; CDR3 DNA: TGTGCCAGCAGTTACGGGACTAGCGGGAGAGGCAATGAGCAGTTCTTC
D gene: -; clone size: few; V gene: TRBV4-1; J gene: TRBJ2-7; CDR3 protein: CASSLGQYYSYEQYF; CDR3 DNA: TGCGCCAGCAGCTTGGGGCAGTACTACTCCTACGAGCAGTACTTC
D gene: TRBD1; clone size: -; V gene: TRBV2; J gene: TRBJ1-4; CDR3 protein: CASGQGLGEKLFF; CDR3 DNA: TGTGCCAGCGGACAGGGGTTAGGGGAAAAACTGTTTTTT
D gene: -; clone size: -; V gene: TRBV6-5; J gene: TRBJ2-2; CDR3 protein: CASSYGSAGELFF; CDR3 DNA: TGTGCCAGCAGTTACGGAAGCGCCGGGGAGCTGTTTTTT
D gene: TRBD2; clone size: few; V gene: TRBV27; J gene: TRBJ2-1; CDR3 protein: CASSPGLAGHNEQFF; CDR3 DNA: TGTGCCAGCAGTCCGGGACTAGCGGGACACAATGAGCAGTTCTTC
D gene: TRBD1; clone size: few; V gene: TRBV11-3; J gene: TRBJ2-1; CDR3 protein: CASSIAGTVYNEQFF; CDR3 DNA: TGTGCCAGCAGCATTGCCGGGACAGTCTACAATGAGCAGTTCTTC